Sequencing of this TCR beta chain was carried out in a study of T cell clonotyping in hematopoietic cell transplantation. Time point defined: recipient sample about 28 days before transplant, after cytoreduction. Libraries were prepared by immunoSEQ multiplex PCR; TCRdb keeps only in-frame clonotypes and omits some of them. The repertoire holds under 45,000 clones, with 90% to 95% as singletons. With regard to this clone: Its antigen is as yet unknown.

V dropped 5 bases and J dropped 0 bases, with 10 bases sitting between them. This CDR3 has 14 residues. Germline V lookup: CDR1 LNHDA, CDR2 SQIVND (reference sequence). Study-wide findings and caveats: Without cell sorting, CD4 versus CD8 contributions remain unresolved.

The chain recombines TRBV19 with TRBJ1-1; the D gene is possibly TRBD1 (5 bases). The sequence was collected from a man aged 40-49 years with chronic myeloid leukemia. Some clones in this sample may be carry-over from other donors' samples. Sequencing was performed on peripheral blood mononuclear cells, taken before stem cell transplant. The CDR3 protein is CASSGGTLNTEAFF. CDR3 DNA: TGTGCCAGTAGTGGGGGGACTTTGAACACTGAAGCTTTCTTT.